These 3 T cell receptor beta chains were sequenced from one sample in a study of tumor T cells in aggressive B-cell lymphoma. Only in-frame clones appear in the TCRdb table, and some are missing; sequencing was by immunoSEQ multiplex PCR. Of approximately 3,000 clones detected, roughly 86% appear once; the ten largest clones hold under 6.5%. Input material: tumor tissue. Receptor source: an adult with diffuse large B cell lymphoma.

CDR3 in amino acids: CSVERRGNEQFF. Written as DNA, the CDR3 is TGCAGCGTTGAAAGACGGGGTAATGAGCAGTTCTTC. V and J are TRBV29-1 and TRBJ2-1; a weak D match, TRBD2 (5 bases). The CDR3 is made up of 12 amino acids. Between the trimmed V and J ends, which lost 2 bases and 7 bases, there was a span of 9 bases. Germline V CDR1 and CDR2: SQVTM, ANQGSEA.

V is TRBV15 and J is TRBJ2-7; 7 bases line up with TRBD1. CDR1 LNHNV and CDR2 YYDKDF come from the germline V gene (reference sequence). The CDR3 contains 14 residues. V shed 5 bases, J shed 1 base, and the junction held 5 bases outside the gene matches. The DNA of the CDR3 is TGTGCCACCAGCGTAAACAGGGGTTCCTACGAGCAGTACTTC. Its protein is CATSVNRGSYEQYF.

The CDR3 loop is CASSGGWPQETQYF. The CDR3 coding sequence is TGTGCCAGCAGCGGAGGCTGGCCACAAGAGACCCAGTACTTC. The rearrangement uses TRBV9 and TRBJ2-5; D not resolved. Germline CDR1 reads SGDLS; CDR2 reads YYNGEE. The germline V and J ends were trimmed by 3 bases and 2 bases, with 11 bases remaining between them. The CDR3 contains 14 residues.